The T cell receptor (beta chain) described here comes from a study of beta chain features in type 1 diabetes. Trimming removed 5 bases at V and 0 bases at J, with 14 bases between. The CDR3 contains 17 residues. Germline assignment: CDR1 SGHTA and CDR2 FQGNSA. One heparinised blood draw averaging roughly 100 mL was given by each donor. The authors sorted CD4+ naive, central memory, regulatory and stem cell-like memory cells via CD45RO/CCR7/CD25/CD127/CD95/CD27. The entirety of the isolated RNA underwent reverse transcription, so expressed TCRB transcripts were sequenced. The repertoire was sequenced with immunoSEQ multiplex PCR; TCRdb's copy has only in-frame clones and lacks some. Of hundreds of thousands of clones in the sample, around 7.6% were seen once.

Sample: central memory CD4+ T cells from blood. J is TRBJ2-6 and V is TRBV7-2; D is ambiguous. The source is a woman between 18 and 29 years old in good health. The CDR3, as DNA: TGTGCCAGCAGCCCCTCAATCCCGAACTCTGGGGCCAACGTCCTGACTTTC. Its translation is CASSPSIPNSGANVLTF.